The clone carrying this TCR beta chain was seen many times. The entry originates in a study of spatial heterogeneity in lung cancer. Study in general: The donor group consisted of around 66 patients who had untreated, early-stage non-small cell lung cancer. Sequenced were any available follow-up PBMC samples, which had been obtained a median of about 22 months after resection. Fewer alpha-chain than beta-chain sequences were consistently detected. Every unique TCR and UMI combination, on average, appeared more than ten times in raw reads.

MiXCR, run by TCRdb on the 5' RACE reads, gives a single entry per CDR3 protein. The table records about 30,000 distinct CDR3 sequences, 5.5% to 7% of them present only once. Time point of the sample: blood at routine non-recurrence follow-up after resection. Material for sequencing was whole RNA from tumor, nontumor lung or frozen PBMC, left unsorted. The CDR3 consists of 13 residues. V lost 8 bases and J 4 bases, leaving 11 bases between the germline ends. In germline, CDR1 is SGHTA, CDR2 FQGNSA. The TCR comes from a male donor with early-stage non-small cell lung cancer. The starting material was PBMCs, obtained at follow-up. V is TRBV7-2 and J is TRBJ2-2; maybe TRBD2 (6 bases). The CDR3 DNA reads as TGTGCCAGCGCCACGGGGGTCACCGGGGAGCTGTTTTTT. As protein: CASATGVTGELFF.